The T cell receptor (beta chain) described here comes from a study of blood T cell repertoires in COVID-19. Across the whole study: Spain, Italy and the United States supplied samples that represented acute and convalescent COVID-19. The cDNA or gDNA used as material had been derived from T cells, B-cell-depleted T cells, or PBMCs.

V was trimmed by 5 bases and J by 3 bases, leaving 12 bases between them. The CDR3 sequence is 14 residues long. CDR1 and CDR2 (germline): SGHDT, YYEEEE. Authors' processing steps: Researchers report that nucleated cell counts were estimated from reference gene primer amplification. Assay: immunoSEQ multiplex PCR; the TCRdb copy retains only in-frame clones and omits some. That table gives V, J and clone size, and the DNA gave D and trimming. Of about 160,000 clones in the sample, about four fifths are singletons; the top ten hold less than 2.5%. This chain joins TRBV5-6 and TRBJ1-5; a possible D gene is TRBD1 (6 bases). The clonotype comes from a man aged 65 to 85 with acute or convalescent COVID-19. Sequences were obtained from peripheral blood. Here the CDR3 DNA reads TGTGCCAGCAGTTCACAGGGATTCAATCAGCCCCAGCATTTT. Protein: CASSSQGFNQPQHF. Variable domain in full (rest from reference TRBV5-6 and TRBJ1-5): DAGVTQSPTHLIKTRGQQVTLRCSPKSGHDTVSWYQQALGQGPQFIFQYYEEEERQRGNFPDRFSGHQFPNYSSELNVNALLLGDSALYLCASSSQGFNQPQHFGDGTRLSIL.